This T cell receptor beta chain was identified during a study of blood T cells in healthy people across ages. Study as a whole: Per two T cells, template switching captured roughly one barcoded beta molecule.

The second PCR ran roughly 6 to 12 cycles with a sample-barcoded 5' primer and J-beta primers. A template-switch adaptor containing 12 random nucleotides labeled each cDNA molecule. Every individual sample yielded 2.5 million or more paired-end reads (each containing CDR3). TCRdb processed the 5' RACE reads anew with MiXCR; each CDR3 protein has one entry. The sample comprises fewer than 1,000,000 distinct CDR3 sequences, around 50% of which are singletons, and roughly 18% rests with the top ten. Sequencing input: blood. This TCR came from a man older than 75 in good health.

DNA for the CDR3: TGCGCCAGCAGCTTGGAAAGCTGGGACACAGATACGCAGTATTTT. Amino acid sequence: CASSLESWDTDTQYF. V gene TRBV5-1 combines with J gene TRBJ2-3; D call uncertain. The V end was cut by 0 bases, the J end by 2 bases, with 10 bases between. Looked up from germline, CDR1 is SGHRS and CDR2 is YFSETQ. This CDR3 region has 15 residues. The complete variable domain, with remaining parts taken from reference TRBV5-1 and TRBJ2-3, reads KAGVTQTPRYLIKTRGQQVTLSCSPISGHRSVSWYQQTPGQGLQFLFEYFSETQRNKGNFPGRFSGRQFSNSRSEMNVSTLELGDSALYLCASSLESWDTDTQYFGPGTRLTVL.